This T cell receptor beta chain was profiled in a study of T cell repertoires in aging, cancer and after chemotherapy. Study background: Clear clonal overlap appeared across healthy donor samples taken over several months to years. The study, taken as a whole, reports: Healthy donors lost TCR diversity with age mainly through richness, cancer patients through richness and evenness. The repertoire data cannot show anything about immunological memory following chemotherapy. Untreated cancer patients had significantly lower blood TCR diversity than age-matched healthy donors.

The template was genomic DNA from peripheral blood, not RNA. By frequency in the sample, this clonotype is medium-sized. Its antigen is still unknown. The V gene end was trimmed by 0 bases and the J gene end by 6 bases; junction bases not matched to a gene: 8. The CDR3 consists of 17 residues. Germline V lookup: CDR1 LNHNV, CDR2 YYDKDF (reference sequence). TRB rearrangements spanning V, D and J were amplified using mixed TRB-A/B primers. TCRdb reanalysed the multiplex PCR reads using MiXCR and keeps one entry per CDR3 protein. Found here are under 6,000 distinct CDR3 sequences, more than 20% of them singletons; the top ten hold roughly 8.8%.

The receptor was isolated from a human donor in good health. The donor label of this sample is uncertain. This rearrangement joins TRBV15 to TRBJ2-3, with 11 bases aligning to TRBD2. Specimen: blood. Written as DNA, the CDR3 is TGTGCCACCAGCAGAGAACTCACTAGCGGGGGAACGGATACGCAGTATTTT. Amino acid sequence: CATSRELTSGGTDTQYF.